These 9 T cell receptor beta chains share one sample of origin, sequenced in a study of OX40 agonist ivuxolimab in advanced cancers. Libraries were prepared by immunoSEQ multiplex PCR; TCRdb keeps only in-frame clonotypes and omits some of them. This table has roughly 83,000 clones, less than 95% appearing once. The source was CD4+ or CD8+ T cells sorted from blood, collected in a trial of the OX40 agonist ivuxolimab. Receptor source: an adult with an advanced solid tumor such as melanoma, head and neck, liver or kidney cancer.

In DNA, the CDR3 is TGTGCCAGCAGCGAGCGACTAGCGGGAGGGGATGAGCAGTTCTTC. It translates to CASSERLAGGDEQFF. The J gene is TRBJ2-1, the V gene TRBV7-9, with TRBD2 matching over 14 bases. The germline V gene encodes CDR1 SEHNR and CDR2 FQNEAQ (reference sequence). Trimming took 5 bases from V and 8 from J; bases not matched to a gene: 5. The CDR3 is 15 amino acids.

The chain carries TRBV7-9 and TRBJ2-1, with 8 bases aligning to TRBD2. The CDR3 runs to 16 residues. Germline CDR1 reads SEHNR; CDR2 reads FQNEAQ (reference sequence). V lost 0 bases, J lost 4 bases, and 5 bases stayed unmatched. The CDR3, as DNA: TGTGCCAGCAGCTTAGCCGGGACTAGGGTATACAATGAGCAGTTCTTC. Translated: CASSLAGTRVYNEQFF.

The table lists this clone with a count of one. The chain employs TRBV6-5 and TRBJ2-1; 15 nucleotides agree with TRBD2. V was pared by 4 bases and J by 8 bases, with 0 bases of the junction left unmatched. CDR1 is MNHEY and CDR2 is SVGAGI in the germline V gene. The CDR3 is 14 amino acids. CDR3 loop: CASSWTSGRDEQFF. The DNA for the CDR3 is TGTGCCAGCAGTTGGACTAGCGGGAGGGATGAGCAGTTCTTC.

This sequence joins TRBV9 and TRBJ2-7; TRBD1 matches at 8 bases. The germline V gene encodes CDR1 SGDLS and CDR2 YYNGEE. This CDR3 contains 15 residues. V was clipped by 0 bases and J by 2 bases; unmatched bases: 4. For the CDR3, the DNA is TGTGCCAGCAGCGTAGTCGGGACAGGACCCTACGAGCAGTACTTC. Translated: CASSVVGTGPYEQYF.

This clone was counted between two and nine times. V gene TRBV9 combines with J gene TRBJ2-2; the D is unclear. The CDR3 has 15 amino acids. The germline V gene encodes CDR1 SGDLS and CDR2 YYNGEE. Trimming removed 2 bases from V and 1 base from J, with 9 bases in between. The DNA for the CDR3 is TGTGCCAGCAGCGTCGCAGATCAGAACACCGGGGAGCTGTTTTTT. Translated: CASSVADQNTGELFF.

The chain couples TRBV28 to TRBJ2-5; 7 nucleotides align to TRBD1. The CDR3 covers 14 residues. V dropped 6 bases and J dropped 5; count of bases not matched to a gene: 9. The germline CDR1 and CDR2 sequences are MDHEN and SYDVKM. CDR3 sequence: CASREGGAVETQYF. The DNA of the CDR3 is TGTGCCAGCAGGGAAGGGGGCGCGGTGGAGACCCAGTACTTC.

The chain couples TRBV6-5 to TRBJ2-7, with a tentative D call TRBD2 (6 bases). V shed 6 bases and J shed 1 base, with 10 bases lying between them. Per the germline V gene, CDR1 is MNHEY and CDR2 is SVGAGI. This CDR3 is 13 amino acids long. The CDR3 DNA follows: TGTGCCAGCAGCCCCGGAGGGTCCTACGAGCAGTACTTC. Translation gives CASSPGGSYEQYF.

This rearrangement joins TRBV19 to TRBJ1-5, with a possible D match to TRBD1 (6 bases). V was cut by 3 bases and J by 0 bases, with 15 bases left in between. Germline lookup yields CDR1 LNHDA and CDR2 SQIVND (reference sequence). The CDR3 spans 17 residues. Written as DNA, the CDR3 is TGTGCCAGTAGTATCGTCCCCAGGGGATATAGCAATCAGCCCCAGCATTTT. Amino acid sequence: CASSIVPRGYSNQPQHF.

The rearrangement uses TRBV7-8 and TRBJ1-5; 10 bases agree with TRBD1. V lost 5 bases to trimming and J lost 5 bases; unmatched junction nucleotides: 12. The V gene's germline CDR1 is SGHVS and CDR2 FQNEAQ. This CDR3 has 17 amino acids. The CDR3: CASSVRDRGSYDQPQHF. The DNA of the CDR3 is TGTGCCAGCAGCGTTCGGGACAGGGGCAGTTATGATCAGCCCCAGCATTTT.